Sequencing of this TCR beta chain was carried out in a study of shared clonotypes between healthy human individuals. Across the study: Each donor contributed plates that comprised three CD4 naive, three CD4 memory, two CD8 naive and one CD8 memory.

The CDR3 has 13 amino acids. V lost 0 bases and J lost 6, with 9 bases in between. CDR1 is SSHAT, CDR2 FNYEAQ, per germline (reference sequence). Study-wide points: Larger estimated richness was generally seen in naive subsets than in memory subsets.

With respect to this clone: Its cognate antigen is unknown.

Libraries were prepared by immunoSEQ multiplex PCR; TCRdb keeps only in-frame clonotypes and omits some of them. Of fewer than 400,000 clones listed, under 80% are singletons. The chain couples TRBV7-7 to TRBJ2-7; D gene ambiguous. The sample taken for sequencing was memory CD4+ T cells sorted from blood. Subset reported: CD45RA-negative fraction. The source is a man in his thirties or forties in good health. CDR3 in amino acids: CASSLAVMGEQYF. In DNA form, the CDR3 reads TGTGCCAGCAGCTTAGCGGTGATGGGCGAGCAGTACTTC.